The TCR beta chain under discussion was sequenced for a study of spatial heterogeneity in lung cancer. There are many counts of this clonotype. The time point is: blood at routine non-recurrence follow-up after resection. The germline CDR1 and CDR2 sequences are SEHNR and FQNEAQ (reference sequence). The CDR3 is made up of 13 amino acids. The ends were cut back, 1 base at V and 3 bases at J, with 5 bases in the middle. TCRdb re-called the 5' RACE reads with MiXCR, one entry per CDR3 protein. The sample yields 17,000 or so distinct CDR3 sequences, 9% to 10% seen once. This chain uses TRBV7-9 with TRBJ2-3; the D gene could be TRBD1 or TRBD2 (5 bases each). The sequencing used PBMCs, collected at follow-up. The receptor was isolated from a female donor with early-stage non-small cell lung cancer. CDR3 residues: CASSLGGTDTQYF. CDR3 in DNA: TGTGCCAGCAGCTTAGGGGGGACAGATACGCAGTATTTT.